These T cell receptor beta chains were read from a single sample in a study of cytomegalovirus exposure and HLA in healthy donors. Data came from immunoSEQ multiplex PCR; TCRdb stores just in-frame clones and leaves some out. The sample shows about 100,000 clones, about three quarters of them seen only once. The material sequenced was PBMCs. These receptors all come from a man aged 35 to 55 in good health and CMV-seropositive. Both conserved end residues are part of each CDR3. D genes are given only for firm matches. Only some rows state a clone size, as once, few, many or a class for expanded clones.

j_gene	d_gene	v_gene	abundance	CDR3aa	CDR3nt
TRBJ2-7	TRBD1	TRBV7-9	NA	CASSPTGRYEQYF	TGTGCCAGCAGCCCGACAGGGAGATACGAGCAGTACTTC
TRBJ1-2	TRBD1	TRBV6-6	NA	CASSHLRTGSSYGYTF	TGTGCCAGCAGCCACCTCCGGACAGGCTCGTCCTATGGCTACACCTTC
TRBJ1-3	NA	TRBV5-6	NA	CASSLAPTSLGNTIYF	TGTGCCAGCAGCTTGGCGCCTACTTCCCTTGGAAACACCATATATTTT
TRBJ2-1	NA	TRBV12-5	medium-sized	CASGPEGLPTYNEQFF	TGTGCTAGTGGTCCGGAGGGACTTCCTACCTACAATGAGCAGTTCTTC
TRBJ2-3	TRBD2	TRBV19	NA	CASSTGLAGGGGTQYF	TGTGCCAGTAGTACCGGACTAGCGGGGGGCGGGGGTACGCAGTATTTT
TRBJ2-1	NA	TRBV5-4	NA	CASSLGQMVINNEQFF	TGTGCCAGCAGCTTGGGACAGATGGTGATTAACAATGAGCAGTTCTTC
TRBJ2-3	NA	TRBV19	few	CASSIPGVGTDTQYF	TGTGCCAGTAGTATTCCGGGAGTTGGCACAGATACGCAGTATTTT
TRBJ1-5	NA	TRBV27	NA	CASSSWGGNRYSNQPQHF	TGTGCCAGCAGTTCGTGGGGGGGAAACCGTTATAGCAATCAGCCCCAGCATTTT
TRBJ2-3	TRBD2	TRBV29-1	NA	CSVLAGGKADTQYF	TGCAGCGTTTTAGCGGGAGGAAAGGCAGATACGCAGTATTTT
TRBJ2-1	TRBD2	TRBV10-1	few	CASSESRGASGSNEQFF	TGCGCCAGCAGTGAGTCGAGGGGGGCTAGCGGGAGTAATGAGCAGTTCTTC
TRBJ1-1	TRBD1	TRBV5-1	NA	CASRRDRPNTEAFF	TGCGCCAGCAGGAGGGACAGGCCGAACACTGAAGCTTTCTTT
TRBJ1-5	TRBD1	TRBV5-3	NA	CARNGGTGAPGENQPQHF	TGTGCCAGAAACGGGGGGACAGGGGCGCCAGGAGAGAATCAGCCCCAGCATTTT
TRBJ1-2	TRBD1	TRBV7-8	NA	CASSPGQGARGYTF	TGTGCCAGCAGCCCGGGACAGGGGGCGCGTGGCTACACCTTC
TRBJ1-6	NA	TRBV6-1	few	CASSEYDSPLHF	TGTGCCAGCAGTGAATATGATTCACCCCTCCACTTT
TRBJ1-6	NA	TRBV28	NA	CASSLEQGSYNSPLHF	TGTGCCAGCAGTTTGGAACAGGGCTCCTATAATTCACCCCTCCACTTT
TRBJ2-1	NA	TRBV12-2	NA	CASRLALLAGGPSYNEQFF	TGTGCAAGTCGCTTAGCGTTACTAGCGGGAGGCCCCTCCTACAATGAGCAGTTCTTC
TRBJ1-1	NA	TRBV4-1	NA	CASSSRGFTEAFF	TGCGCCAGCAGCAGCCGGGGGTTTACTGAAGCTTTCTTT
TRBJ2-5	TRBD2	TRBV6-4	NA	CASSEAPPLADQETQYF	TGTGCCAGCAGTGAGGCCCCACCACTAGCGGACCAAGAGACCCAGTACTTC
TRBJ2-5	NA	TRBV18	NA	CASSQSSAGETQYF	TGTGCCAGCTCACAGTCTAGCGCCGGGGAGACCCAGTACTTC
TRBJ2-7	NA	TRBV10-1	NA	CASGGEPYEQYF	TGCGCCAGCGGCGGAGAGCCCTACGAGCAGTACTTC
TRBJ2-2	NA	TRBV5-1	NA	CASSVGMTGELFF	TGCGCCAGCAGCGTCGGGATGACCGGGGAGCTGTTTTTT
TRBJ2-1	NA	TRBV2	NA	CASSGVWARNEQFF	TGTGCCAGCAGTGGTGTCTGGGCCAGAAATGAGCAGTTCTTC
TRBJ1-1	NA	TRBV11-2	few	CASSLGGLYTEAFF	TGTGCCAGCAGCTTGGGGGGGCTGTACACTGAAGCTTTCTTT
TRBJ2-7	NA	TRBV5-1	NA	CASRPMTGTTSSYEQYF	TGCGCCAGCAGACCGATGACAGGAACGACTAGCTCCTACGAGCAGTACTTC
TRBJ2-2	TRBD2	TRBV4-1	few	CASSLTSGGALTGELFF	TGCGCCAGCAGCCTAACTTCCGGGGGGGCCCTCACCGGGGAGCTGTTTTTT
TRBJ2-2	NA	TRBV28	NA	CASQGPAGTGELFF	TGTGCCAGTCAAGGGCCAGCGGGCACCGGGGAGCTGTTTTTT
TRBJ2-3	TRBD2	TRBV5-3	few	CARSSGTSNADTQYF	TGTGCCAGAAGCTCTGGGACTAGCAATGCAGATACGCAGTATTTT
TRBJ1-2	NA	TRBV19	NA	CASRTGPYGYTF	TGTGCCAGTCGCACAGGGCCCTATGGCTACACCTTC
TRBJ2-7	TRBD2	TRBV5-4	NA	CASSFFGRDEQYF	TGTGCCAGCAGCTTTTTCGGGAGGGACGAGCAGTACTTC
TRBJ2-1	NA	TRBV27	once	CASSLSSYNEQFF	TGTGCCAGCAGTTTATCCAGTTACAATGAGCAGTTCTTC
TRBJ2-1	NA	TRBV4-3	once	CASSQERAGGYEQFF	TGCGCCAGCAGCCAAGAACGGGCAGGGGGGTATGAGCAGTTCTTC
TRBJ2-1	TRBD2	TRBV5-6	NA	CASSRIAGYYNEQFF	TGTGCCAGCAGCCGAATAGCGGGATACTACAATGAGCAGTTCTTC
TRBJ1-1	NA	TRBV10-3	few	CAISESQGNGAEAFF	TGTGCCATCAGTGAGTCACAGGGAAACGGGGCTGAAGCTTTCTTT
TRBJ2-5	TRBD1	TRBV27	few	CASRPTGGWETQYF	TGTGCCAGCAGACCCACAGGGGGCTGGGAGACCCAGTACTTC
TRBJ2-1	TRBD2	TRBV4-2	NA	CASSQGNSGGADEQFF	TGTGCCAGCAGCCAAGGGAATAGCGGGGGGGCCGATGAGCAGTTCTTC
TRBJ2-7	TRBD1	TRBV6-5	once	CASSYSKDRGYEQYF	TGTGCCAGCAGTTACTCGAAGGACAGGGGCTACGAGCAGTACTTC
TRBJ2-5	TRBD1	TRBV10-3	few	CAISEAEGQGSETQYF	TGTGCCATCAGTGAGGCAGAGGGACAGGGGTCAGAGACCCAGTACTTC
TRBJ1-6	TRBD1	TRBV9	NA	CASSVGQGNSPLHF	TGTGCCAGCAGCGTCGGACAGGGAAATTCACCCCTCCACTTT
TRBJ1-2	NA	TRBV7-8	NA	CASSFGWEVRNYGYTF	TGTGCCAGCAGCTTCGGATGGGAGGTACGAAACTATGGCTACACCTTC
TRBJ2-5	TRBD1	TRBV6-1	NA	CASSGGRGPQETQYF	TGTGCCAGCAGTGGGGGCAGGGGGCCACAAGAGACCCAGTACTTC
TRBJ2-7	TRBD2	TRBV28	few	CASSPLPGLADPEQYF	TGTGCCAGCAGTCCCCTACCGGGACTAGCGGATCCCGAGCAGTACTTC
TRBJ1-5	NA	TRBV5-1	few	CASSLTGLSNQPQHF	TGCGCCAGCAGCTTAACAGGGCTGAGCAATCAGCCCCAGCATTTT
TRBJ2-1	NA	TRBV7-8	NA	CASSTGSHNEQFF	TGTGCCAGCAGCACAGGGAGCCACAATGAGCAGTTCTTC
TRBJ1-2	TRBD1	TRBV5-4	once	CASSFDRGPDGGYTF	TGTGCCAGCAGCTTCGACAGGGGGCCTGATGGGGGCTACACCTTC
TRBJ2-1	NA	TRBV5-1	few	CASSSSSYNEQFF	TGCGCCAGCAGCTCATCGAGCTACAATGAGCAGTTCTTC